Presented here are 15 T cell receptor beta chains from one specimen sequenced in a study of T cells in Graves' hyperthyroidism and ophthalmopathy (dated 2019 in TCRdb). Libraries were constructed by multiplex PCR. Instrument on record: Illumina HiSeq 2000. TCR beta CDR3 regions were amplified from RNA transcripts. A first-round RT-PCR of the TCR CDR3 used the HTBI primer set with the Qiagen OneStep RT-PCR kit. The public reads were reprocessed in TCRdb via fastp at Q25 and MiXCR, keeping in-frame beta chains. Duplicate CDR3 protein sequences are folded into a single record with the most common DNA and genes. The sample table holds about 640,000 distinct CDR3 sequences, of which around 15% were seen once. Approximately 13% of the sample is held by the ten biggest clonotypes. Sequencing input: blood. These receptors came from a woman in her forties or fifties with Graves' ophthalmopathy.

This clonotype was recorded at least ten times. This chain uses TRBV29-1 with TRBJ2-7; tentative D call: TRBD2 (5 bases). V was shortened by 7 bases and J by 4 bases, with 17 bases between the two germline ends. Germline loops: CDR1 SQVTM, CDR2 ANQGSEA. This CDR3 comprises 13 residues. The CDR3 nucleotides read TGCAGCGCCGCCAGCGGAGAGTCTTACGAGCAGTACTTC. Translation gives CSAASGESYEQYF.

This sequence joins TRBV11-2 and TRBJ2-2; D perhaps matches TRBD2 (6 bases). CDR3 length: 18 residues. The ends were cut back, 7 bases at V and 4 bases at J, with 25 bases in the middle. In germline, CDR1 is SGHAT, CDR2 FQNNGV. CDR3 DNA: TGTGCCAGCAAGACGGTGGCGGGGAACCTTGCCTCCACCGGGGAGCTGTTTTTT. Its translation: CASKTVAGNLASTGELFF.

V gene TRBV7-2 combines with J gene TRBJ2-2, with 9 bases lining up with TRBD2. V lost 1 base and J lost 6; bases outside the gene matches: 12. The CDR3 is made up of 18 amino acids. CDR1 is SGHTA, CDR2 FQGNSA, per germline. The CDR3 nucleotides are TGTGCCAGCAGCTTAGGGGGGCCGGGACTAGCTTTTTCCGGGGAGCTGTTTTTT. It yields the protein CASSLGGPGLAFSGELFF.

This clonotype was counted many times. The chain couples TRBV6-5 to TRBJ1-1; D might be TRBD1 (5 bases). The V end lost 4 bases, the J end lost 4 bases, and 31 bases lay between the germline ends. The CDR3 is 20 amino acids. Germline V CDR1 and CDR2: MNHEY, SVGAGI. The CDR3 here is CASSSMGPRPKQPAGTEAFF. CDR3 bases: TGTGCCAGCAGTTCGATGGGACCCCGCCCTAAACAACCGGCGGGCACTGAAGCTTTCTTT.

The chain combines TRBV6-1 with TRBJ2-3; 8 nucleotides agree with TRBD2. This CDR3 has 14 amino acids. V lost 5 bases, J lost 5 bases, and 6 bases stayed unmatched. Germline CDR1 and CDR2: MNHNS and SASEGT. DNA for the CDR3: TGTGCCAGCAGTTCCGGGACTAGTCTAGATACGCAGTATTTT. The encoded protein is CASSSGTSLDTQYF.

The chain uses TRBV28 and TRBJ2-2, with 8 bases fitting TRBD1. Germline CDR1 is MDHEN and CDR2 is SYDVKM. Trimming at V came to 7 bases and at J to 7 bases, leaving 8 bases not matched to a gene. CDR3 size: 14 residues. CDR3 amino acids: CASIRQGIVGELFF. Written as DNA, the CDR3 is TGTGCCAGCATCAGACAGGGGATAGTCGGGGAGCTGTTTTTT. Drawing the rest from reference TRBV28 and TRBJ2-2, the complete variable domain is DVKVTQSSRYLVKRTGEKVFLECVQDMDHENMFWYRQDPGLGLRLIYFSYDVKMKEKGDIPEGYSVSREKKERFSLILESASTNQTSMYLCASIRQGIVGELFFGEGSRLTVL.

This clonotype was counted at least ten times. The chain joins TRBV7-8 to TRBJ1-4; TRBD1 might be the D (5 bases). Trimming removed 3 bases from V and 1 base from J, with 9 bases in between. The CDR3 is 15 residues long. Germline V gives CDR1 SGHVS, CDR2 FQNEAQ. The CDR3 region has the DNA TGTGCCAGCAGCTTTCAGCAGGGAACTAATGAAAAACTGTTTTTT. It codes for CASSFQQGTNEKLFF.

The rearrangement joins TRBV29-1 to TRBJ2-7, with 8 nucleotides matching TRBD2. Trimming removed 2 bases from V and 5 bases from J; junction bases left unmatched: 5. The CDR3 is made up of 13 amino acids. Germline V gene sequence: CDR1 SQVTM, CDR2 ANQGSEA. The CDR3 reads CSVESGSWDEQYF. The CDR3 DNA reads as TGCAGCGTTGAAAGCGGGAGTTGGGACGAGCAGTACTTC.

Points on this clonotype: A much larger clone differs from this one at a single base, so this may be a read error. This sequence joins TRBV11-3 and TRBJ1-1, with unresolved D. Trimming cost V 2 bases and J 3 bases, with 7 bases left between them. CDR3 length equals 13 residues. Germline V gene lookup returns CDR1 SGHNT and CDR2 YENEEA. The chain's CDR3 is CASSLYEYTEAFF. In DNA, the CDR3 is TGTGCCAGCAGCTTATACGAGTACACTGAAGCTTTCTTT.

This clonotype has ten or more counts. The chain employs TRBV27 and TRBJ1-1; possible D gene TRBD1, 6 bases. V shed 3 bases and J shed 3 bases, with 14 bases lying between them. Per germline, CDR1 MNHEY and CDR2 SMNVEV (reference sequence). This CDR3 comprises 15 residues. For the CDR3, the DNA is TGTGCCAGCAGTTTCTATACAGGGAGGGACACTGAAGCTTTCTTT. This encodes CASSFYTGRDTEAFF.

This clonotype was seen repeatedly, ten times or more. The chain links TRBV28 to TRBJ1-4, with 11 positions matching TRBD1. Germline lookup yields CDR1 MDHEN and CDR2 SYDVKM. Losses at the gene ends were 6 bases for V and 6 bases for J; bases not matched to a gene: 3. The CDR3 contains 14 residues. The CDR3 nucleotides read TGTGCCAGCAGAAGGACAGGGGGCTATGAAAAACTGTTTTTT. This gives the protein CASRRTGGYEKLFF.

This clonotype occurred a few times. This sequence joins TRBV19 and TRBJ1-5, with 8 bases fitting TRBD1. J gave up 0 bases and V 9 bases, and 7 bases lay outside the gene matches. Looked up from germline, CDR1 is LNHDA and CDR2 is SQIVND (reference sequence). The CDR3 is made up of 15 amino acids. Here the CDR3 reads CASRDRSYSNQPQHF. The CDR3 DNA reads TGTGCCAGCCGGGACAGGTCATATAGCAATCAGCCCCAGCATTTT.

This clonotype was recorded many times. The CDR3, as DNA: TGCAGTGCACCCGGGACTAGCGGGCACGGGGAGCTGTTTTTT. Protein: CSAPGTSGHGELFF. The chain combines TRBV20-1 with TRBJ2-2; 12 nucleotides align to TRBD2. From germline, CDR1 is DFQATT and CDR2 SNEGSKA (reference sequence). Trimming at V came to 6 bases and at J to 7 bases, leaving 6 bases not matched to a gene. The CDR3 runs to 14 residues.

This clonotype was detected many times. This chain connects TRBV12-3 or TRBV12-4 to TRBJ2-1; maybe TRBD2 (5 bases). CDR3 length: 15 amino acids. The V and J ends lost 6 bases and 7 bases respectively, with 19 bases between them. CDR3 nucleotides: TGTGCCAGCAGAACACTAGGTTTAATTGGGAATGAGCAGTTCTTC. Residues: CASRTLGLIGNEQFF.

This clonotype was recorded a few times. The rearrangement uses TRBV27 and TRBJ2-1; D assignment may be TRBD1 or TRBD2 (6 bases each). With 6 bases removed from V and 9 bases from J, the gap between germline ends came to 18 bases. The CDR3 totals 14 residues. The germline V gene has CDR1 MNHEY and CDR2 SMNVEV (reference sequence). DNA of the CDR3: TGTGCCAGCAGCCCCTCATGGGGGGCGGTTGAGCAGTTCTTC. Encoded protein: CASSPSWGAVEQFF.